This entry features one T cell receptor (beta chain) sequence. Its target is unknown. The CDR3 has 15 residues. Between the trimmed V and J ends, which lost 0 bases and 6 bases, there was a span of 16 bases. Germline assignment: CDR1 SGDLS and CDR2 YYNGEE. Generated by immunoSEQ multiplex PCR, the TCRdb table keeps only in-frame clones and is missing some. The data contain roughly 33,000 clones, 80% to 95% of them singletons. This entry is derived from a study of T cells in tuberculosis. Turning to the study itself: This South African cohort compared adolescents with or without latent tuberculosis against adults with active tuberculosis.

Whole-study results and caveats: Shorter CDR3-alpha in active tuberculosis partly drove smaller distances.

The TCR sequence derives from a donor aged 10-30 years with latent tuberculosis or without tuberculosis infection. The specimen sequenced was PBMCs. V usage is TRBV9 and J usage is TRBJ2-7; possible D gene TRBD2, 7 bases. The CDR3 reads CASSVEAWEGGEQYF. CDR3 DNA sequence: TGTGCCAGCAGCGTAGAGGCGTGGGAGGGGGGCGAGCAGTACTTC.